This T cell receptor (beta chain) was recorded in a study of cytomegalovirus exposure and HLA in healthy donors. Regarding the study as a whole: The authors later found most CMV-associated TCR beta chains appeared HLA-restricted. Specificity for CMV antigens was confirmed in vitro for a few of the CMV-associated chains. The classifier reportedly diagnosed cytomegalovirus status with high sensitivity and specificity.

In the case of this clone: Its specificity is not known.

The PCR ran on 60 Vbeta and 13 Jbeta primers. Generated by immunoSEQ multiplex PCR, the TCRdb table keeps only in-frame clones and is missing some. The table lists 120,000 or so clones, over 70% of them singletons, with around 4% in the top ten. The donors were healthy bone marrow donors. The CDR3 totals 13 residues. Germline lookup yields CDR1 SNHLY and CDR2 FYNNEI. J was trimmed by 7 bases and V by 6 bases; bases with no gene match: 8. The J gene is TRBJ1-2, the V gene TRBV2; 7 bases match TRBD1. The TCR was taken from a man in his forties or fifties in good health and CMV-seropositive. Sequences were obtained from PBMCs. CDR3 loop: CASSVDRSRGYTF. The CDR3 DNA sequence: TGTGCCAGCAGCGTGGACAGGTCGCGTGGCTACACCTTC.